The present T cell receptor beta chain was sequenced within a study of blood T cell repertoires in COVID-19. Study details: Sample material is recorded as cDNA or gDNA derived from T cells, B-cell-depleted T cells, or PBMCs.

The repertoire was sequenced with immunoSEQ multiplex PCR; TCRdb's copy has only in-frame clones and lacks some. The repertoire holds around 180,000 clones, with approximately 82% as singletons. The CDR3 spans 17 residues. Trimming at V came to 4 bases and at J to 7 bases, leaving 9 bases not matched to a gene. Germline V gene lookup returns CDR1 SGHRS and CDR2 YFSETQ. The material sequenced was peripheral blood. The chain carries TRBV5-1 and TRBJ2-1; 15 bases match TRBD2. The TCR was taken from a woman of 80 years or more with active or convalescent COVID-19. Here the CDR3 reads CASSNRTSGRALNEQFF. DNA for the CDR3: TGCGCCAGCAGCAACCGGACTAGCGGGAGGGCCCTTAATGAGCAGTTCTTC.